A selection of T cell receptor beta chains follows, all from one sample in a study of T cell responses to AZD1222 COVID-19 vaccine. TCRdb keeps only in-frame clones here, not all; method: immunoSEQ multiplex PCR. Of some 180,000 clones in the sample, 85% to 95% are singletons; the top ten hold 1% to 1.5%. Sequenced here: peripheral blood, sampled on day 0 of AZD1222 vaccination. These TCRs come from an adult in good health. Both conserved end residues are part of each CDR3. Fields, in order: D gene, V gene, clone size, J gene, CDR3 DNA, CDR3 protein. D genes are given only for firm matches. Rows give clone size only sometimes, using once, few, many, or a class for an expanded clone.

-	TRBV10-3	-	TRBJ2-7	TGTGCCATCAGTGAGTCATCGACGGGTGGTGAGTACTTC	CAISESSTGGEYF
-	TRBV5-1	-	TRBJ1-6	TGCGCCAGCAGCTTGGGGGCAGGTTACTATAATTCACCCCTCCACTTT	CASSLGAGYYNSPLHF
-	TRBV30	-	TRBJ2-5	TGTGCCTGGAATTTACAGGGGACCCAGTACTTC	CAWNLQGTQYF
-	TRBV6-2/TRBV6-3	-	TRBJ2-7	TGTGCCAGCAGTTACCCGGGACACCCATCCTACGAGCAGTACTTC	CASSYPGHPSYEQYF
TRBD2	TRBV6-5	-	TRBJ2-7	TGTGCCAGCAGTTACTTGGGGGGGGGCTACGAGCAGTACTTC	CASSYLGGGYEQYF
-	TRBV6-2/TRBV6-3	-	TRBJ1-4	TGTGCCAGCAGTCCCGGGACCTCCGTCGAAAAACTGTTTTTT	CASSPGTSVEKLFF
-	TRBV19	-	TRBJ1-2	TGTGCAAGTGGGCGCAGCAACTATGGCTACACCTTC	CASGRSNYGYTF
-	TRBV28	-	TRBJ1-3	TGTGCCAGCAGTCTGCCGGGGCCGAGCTCTGGAAACACCATATATTTT	CASSLPGPSSGNTIYF
-	TRBV6-5	-	TRBJ1-1	TGTGCCAGCATAAGGGGGACTGGAAACACTGAAGCTTTCTTT	CASIRGTGNTEAFF
TRBD2	TRBV3-1/TRBV3-2	-	TRBJ2-1	TGTGCCAGCAGACGGACTAGCGGGGGGGCTACGAATGAGCAGTTCTTC	CASRRTSGGATNEQFF
-	TRBV4-1	-	TRBJ1-4	TGCGCCAGCAGCCAAGCAGGGTTCGCTAATGAAAAACTGTTTTTT	CASSQAGFANEKLFF
-	TRBV2	-	TRBJ1-1	TGTGCCAGCAGTGAAAGGGGCAGGGGAGTTGGGAACACTGAAGCTTTCTTT	CASSERGRGVGNTEAFF
TRBD2	TRBV4-1	-	TRBJ2-1	TGCGCCAGCAGCCAAGCCTGGGCGGGGGGGCGCGAGCAGTTCTTC	CASSQAWAGGREQFF
-	TRBV11-2	-	TRBJ2-1	TGTGCCAGCACCCTTGTGGGGGGCCGGAGCTCCTACAATGAGCAGTTCTTC	CASTLVGGRSSYNEQFF
-	TRBV7-8	few	TRBJ1-1	TGTGCCAGCATCTTCAACACTGAAGCTTTCTTT	CASIFNTEAFF
TRBD2	TRBV11-3	-	TRBJ2-5	TGTGCCAGCAGCTTAGAGGGACTACCTGGGACCCAGTACTTC	CASSLEGLPGTQYF
-	TRBV3-1/TRBV3-2	-	TRBJ2-3	TGTGCCAGCAGCCAAGGTTCACAGGGAGTAGGTACGCAGTATTTT	CASSQGSQGVGTQYF
TRBD1	TRBV6-4	-	TRBJ1-1	TGTGCCAGCAGTGCGGACAGGGCGAACACTGAAGCTTTCTTT	CASSADRANTEAFF
TRBD2	TRBV5-6	-	TRBJ2-1	TGTGCCAGCAGCTTGGGTGTCGGGGGGACCTACAATGAGCAGTTCTTC	CASSLGVGGTYNEQFF
-	TRBV13	-	TRBJ1-3	TGTGCCAGCAGCTCACGGGCAGGGTCCTCTGGAAACACCATATATTTT	CASSSRAGSSGNTIYF
TRBD1	TRBV5-4	-	TRBJ1-6	TGTGCCAGCAGCCCCGGGGACAGGGTCACCAATTCACCCCTCCACTTT	CASSPGDRVTNSPLHF
-	TRBV30	-	TRBJ1-2	TGTGCCTGGAGTGGGGGGGGGATTGGTGGCTACACCTTC	CAWSGGGIGGYTF
-	TRBV27	-	TRBJ2-3	TGTGCCAGCAGTCCCGGGACCGCGAGATGGAAGCAGTATTTT	CASSPGTARWKQYF
TRBD1	TRBV6-5	-	TRBJ2-6	TGTGCCAGTGTACAGGGGGCGAGTGGGGCCAACGTCCTGACTTTC	CASVQGASGANVLTF
TRBD1	TRBV15	-	TRBJ1-6	TGTGCCACCAGATGGGGACAGCAAAATTCACCCCTCCACTTT	CATRWGQQNSPLHF
-	TRBV3-1/TRBV3-2	-	TRBJ2-7	TGTGCCAGCAGCCAAGCGGGGTTTAGCGAGCAGTACTTC	CASSQAGFSEQYF
TRBD1	TRBV10-3	once	TRBJ1-1	TGTGCCATCGGTCAGAAATCAGCCGGACAGGGGCCCTACACTGAAGCTTTCTTT	CAIGQKSAGQGPYTEAFF
-	TRBV19	few	TRBJ1-5	TGTGCCAGTAGTATAGTGACAGCGAGACAGCCCCAGCATTTT	CASSIVTARQPQHF
-	TRBV7-8	-	TRBJ1-5	TGTGCCAGCAGCTTAGTAATTGCTCGAGATCAGCCCCAGCATTTT	CASSLVIARDQPQHF
TRBD2	TRBV4-2	-	TRBJ2-5	TGTGCCAGCAGCCTACAGCCTAGCGGTGGGAAGACCCAGTACTTC	CASSLQPSGGKTQYF
-	TRBV18	-	TRBJ2-2	TGTGCCAGCTCAGCTCAGAACACCGGGGAGCTGTTTTTT	CASSAQNTGELFF
-	TRBV6-1	-	TRBJ2-3	TGTGCCAGCAGTGAGTCTGGCCGGCGCGGCCAGTATTTT	CASSESGRRGQYF
-	TRBV19	once	TRBJ2-7	TGTGCCAGTAGTATAGGGCCGGGACCTAACTACGAGCAGTACTTC	CASSIGPGPNYEQYF
-	TRBV7-2	once	TRBJ1-2	TGTGCCAGCAGCTTATCGTTTGACAACTATGGCTACACCTTC	CASSLSFDNYGYTF
-	TRBV10-3	-	TRBJ1-6	TGTGCCATCAGTGAAAGGACCAATAATTCACCCCTCCACTTT	CAISERTNNSPLHF
-	TRBV6-6	-	TRBJ1-3	TGTGCCAGCAGTCGAAGGACAGTCGCTCTCTCTGGAAACACCATATATTTT	CASSRRTVALSGNTIYF